Listed here are 23 T cell receptor beta chains from one sample, sequenced in a study of blood T cell repertoires in COVID-19. Profiled with immunoSEQ multiplex PCR; TCRdb holds only in-frame clones, not every one. Here the sample spans about half a million clones, roughly nine tenths being singletons. Sequencing input: peripheral blood. The receptors were gathered from a man between 18 and 29 years old with COVID-19, enrolled during active disease.

V is TRBV10-3 and J is TRBJ2-1; the D gene is possibly TRBD2 (6 bases). The V end lost 0 bases, the J end lost 8 bases, and 14 bases lay between the germline ends. Germline-derived CDR1 and CDR2 are ENHRY and SYGVKD. CDR3 size: 15 residues. CDR3 in amino acids: CAISESTGLPDEQFF. The DNA of the CDR3 is TGTGCCATCAGTGAGTCGACGGGACTTCCTGATGAGCAGTTCTTC.

In the case of this clone: Other DNA sequences within the sample encode an identical CDR3. J is TRBJ2-7 and V is TRBV6-6; TRBD1 matches at 7 bases. The germline V gene encodes CDR1 MNHNY and CDR2 SVGAGI (reference sequence). Germline trimming cut 0 bases from V and 2 bases from J; bases unmatched to any gene: 4. The length of the CDR3 is 15 residues. Written as DNA, the CDR3 is TGTGCCAGCAGTTACTCGGGTCAGGGGGCCTACGAGCAGTACTTC. Encoded protein: CASSYSGQGAYEQYF.

V and J are TRBV9 and TRBJ2-3; D gene unclear. Deletions cut 0 bases from V and 9 bases from J, with 11 bases between. Germline V CDR1 and CDR2: SGDLS, YYNGEE. CDR3 length: 13 residues. CDR3 residues: CASSVDGSLTQYF. For the CDR3, the DNA is TGTGCCAGCAGCGTAGATGGTAGCCTCACGCAGTATTTT. Full variable domain (remainder filled in from reference TRBV9 and TRBJ2-3): DSGVTQTPKHLITATGQRVTLRCSPRSGDLSVYWYQQSLDQGLQFLIQYYNGEERAKGNILERFSAQQFPDLHSELNLSSLELGDSALYFCASSVDGSLTQYFGPGTRLTVL.

The V gene is TRBV20-1, the J gene TRBJ1-1, with D possibly matching TRBD1 (5 bases). V was cut by 3 bases and J by 0 bases, with 8 bases left in between. CDR3 size: 13 residues. Germline V gives CDR1 DFQATT, CDR2 SNEGSKA (reference sequence). CDR3 amino acids: CSASGGVNTEAFF. The CDR3 region has the DNA TGCAGTGCTAGTGGGGGGGTGAACACTGAAGCTTTCTTT.

The V call is TRBV9, the J call TRBJ2-5, with 9 bases identical to TRBD1. In germline, CDR1 is SGDLS, CDR2 YYNGEE. The CDR3 covers 15 residues. Trimming cost V 3 bases and J 5 bases; bases outside gene matches: 8. The CDR3 sequence is CASSARTGARETQYF. For the CDR3, the DNA is TGTGCCAGCAGCGCTCGGACAGGGGCACGGGAGACCCAGTACTTC.

V and J are TRBV19 and TRBJ2-3; TRBD2 matches 10 bases. The CDR3 sequence is 15 residues long. Trimming at V came to 3 bases and at J to 6 bases, leaving 6 bases not matched to a gene. Germline CDR1 reads LNHDA; CDR2 reads SQIVND (reference sequence). The CDR3 DNA reads as TGTGCCAGTAGTATGACTAGCGGGCCGTGGGATACGCAGTATTTT. Protein product: CASSMTSGPWDTQYF.

This chain joins TRBV4-1 and TRBJ1-4; the D gene is possibly TRBD1 (6 bases). CDR1 is MGHRA, CDR2 YSYEKL, per germline. There are 17 residues in the CDR3. Between the trimmed V and J ends, which lost 5 bases and 1 base, there was a span of 17 bases. The CDR3 loop reads CASSESGTPVTNEKLFF. CDR3 DNA sequence: TGCGCCAGCAGCGAATCCGGGACACCGGTAACTAATGAAAAACTGTTTTTT.

The V and J genes are TRBV2 and TRBJ1-1; D not certain. There are 16 residues in the CDR3. V was cut by 0 bases and J by 0 bases, with 11 bases left in between. Germline V gene sequence: CDR1 SNHLY, CDR2 FYNNEI. This CDR3 reads CASSEALALLNTEAFF. The DNA of the CDR3 is TGTGCCAGCAGTGAAGCCTTAGCACTCCTGAACACTGAAGCTTTCTTT.

The V gene is TRBV6-5, the J gene TRBJ1-1, with D unclear. The CDR3 covers 13 residues. The germline gives CDR1 MNHEY, CDR2 SVGAGI. V lost 8 bases, J lost 1 base, and 11 bases lay in between. CDR3 nucleotides: TGTGCCAGCGGGAGCTCAACGAACACTGAAGCTTTCTTT. Its translation is CASGSSTNTEAFF.

The J gene is TRBJ2-2, the V gene TRBV6-5, with 8 bases that match TRBD1. Per the germline V gene, CDR1 is MNHEY and CDR2 is SVGAGI. CDR3 length: 14 residues. J lost 4 bases, V lost 7 bases, and 5 bases had no gene match. The CDR3 DNA sequence: TGTGCCAGCACCCGACAGGGGCCCACCGGGGAGCTGTTTTTT. It translates to CASTRQGPTGELFF.

V is TRBV19 and J is TRBJ2-7; tentatively, D is TRBD2 (5 bases). V was pared by 6 bases and J by 0 bases, with 9 bases between. Germline CDR1 is LNHDA and CDR2 is SQIVND (reference sequence). The CDR3 is made up of 13 amino acids. CDR3 nucleotide sequence: TGTGCCAGTAGGGACTTCAGCTCCTACGAGCAGTACTTC. Its translation is CASRDFSSYEQYF.

The rearrangement links TRBV6-1 to TRBJ1-2, with D tentatively TRBD1 (5 bases). Trimming left V 3 bases short and J 1 base short, with 15 bases between. Germline CDR1 reads MNHNS; CDR2 reads SASEGT. This CDR3 spans 16 amino acids. Written as DNA, the CDR3 is TGTGCCAGCAGTGAGTGGTCGGGGGGACGTAACTATGGCTACACCTTC. Amino acid sequence: CASSEWSGGRNYGYTF.

V usage is TRBV4-2 and J usage is TRBJ2-3; 8 positions match TRBD2. CDR3 size: 12 residues. The V gene's germline CDR1 is LGHNA and CDR2 YNFKEQ. Trimming cost V 0 bases and J 14 bases; bases outside gene matches: 4. The DNA of the CDR3 is TGTGCCAGCAGCCAAGATAGACTAGCGAGGTATTTT. This encodes CASSQDRLARYF.

The DNA of the CDR3 is TGTGCCAGCAGTTACTCGTGGGGGGTTTTATCGTACGAGCAGTACTTC. This codes for CASSYSWGVLSYEQYF. The V call is TRBV6-5, the J call TRBJ2-7; possible D gene TRBD2, 6 bases. Per germline, CDR1 MNHEY and CDR2 SVGAGI. V dropped 0 bases and J dropped 4 bases, with 16 bases sitting between them. The length of the CDR3 is 16 residues.

The chain is built from TRBV20-1 and TRBJ2-7; 8 bases align to TRBD2. The CDR3 sequence is 12 residues long. J lost 6 bases, V lost 3 bases, and 4 bases had no gene match. Germline V gene sequence: CDR1 DFQATT, CDR2 SNEGSKA (reference sequence). CDR3 sequence: CSASSSGGEQYF. CDR3 sequence (DNA): TGCAGTGCTAGTTCCAGCGGGGGCGAGCAGTACTTC.

The chain couples TRBV7-3 to TRBJ2-1; 9 bases are shared with TRBD1. Unmatched junction bases numbered 11, after V lost 5 bases and J lost 9 bases. CDR1 is SGHTA and CDR2 is FQGTGA in the germline V gene. The CDR3 consists of 15 residues. The CDR3, as DNA: TGTGCCAGCAGCACGGGACAGGGACGTGTCGGTGAGCAGTTCTTC. Translating it yields CASSTGQGRVGEQFF.

The chain employs TRBV19 and TRBJ2-7, with 8 bases lining up with TRBD2. The CDR3 consists of 13 residues. The trim removed 10 bases at V and 0 bases at J, leaving 5 bases unmatched. CDR1 LNHDA and CDR2 SQIVND come from the germline V gene (reference sequence). The CDR3 DNA reads TGTGCCACCTCTAGCGGGCCCTCCTACGAGCAGTACTTC. Encoded protein: CATSSGPSYEQYF. The full variable domain, its missing parts supplied by reference TRBV19 and TRBJ2-7, is DGGITQSPKYLFRKEGQNVTLSCEQNLNHDAMYWYRQDPGQGLRLIYYSQIVNDFQKGDIAEGYSVSREKKESFPLTVTSAQKNPTAFYLCATSSGPSYEQYFGPGTRLTVT.

The V call is TRBV6-5, the J call TRBJ1-5, with a possible D match to TRBD1 (6 bases). Per the germline V gene, CDR1 is MNHEY and CDR2 is SVGAGI. This CDR3 spans 13 amino acids. The V end lost 8 bases, the J end lost 5 bases, and 13 bases lay between the germline ends. The CDR3 sequence: CASADRSYQPQHF. CDR3 in DNA: TGTGCCAGCGCCGACAGGTCGTATCAGCCCCAGCATTTT.

This clone has a single count. The V call is TRBV5-4, the J call TRBJ1-2; 7 positions agree with TRBD1. The germline V gene encodes CDR1 SGHNT and CDR2 YYREEE (reference sequence). J gave up 3 bases and V 3 bases, and 8 bases lay outside the gene matches. The CDR3 has 15 residues. CDR3 in amino acids: CASSSPTGEDYGYTF. The DNA of the CDR3 is TGTGCCAGCAGCTCCCCCACAGGGGAGGACTATGGCTACACCTTC. Full variable domain (outside the CDR3, taken from reference TRBV5-4 and TRBJ1-2): ETGVTQSPTHLIKTRGQQVTLRCSSQSGHNTVSWYQQALGQGPQFIFQYYREEENGRGNFPPRFSGLQFPNYSSELNVNALELDDSALYLCASSSPTGEDYGYTFGSGTRLTVV.

V and J are TRBV7-8 and TRBJ1-2; 8 nucleotides align to TRBD1. J lost 0 bases, V lost 2 bases, and 17 bases had no gene match. The length of the CDR3 is 20 residues. Germline V gene lookup returns CDR1 SGHVS and CDR2 FQNEAQ. CDR3 nucleotides: TGTGCCAGCAGCTTAAGCCCTCAGGTACGACAGGGGCCGTCTAACTATGGCTACACCTTC. Its translation: CASSLSPQVRQGPSNYGYTF.

This clone has more than one count but fewer than ten. The chain uses TRBV7-2 and TRBJ1-6, with TRBD1 as a possible D gene (5 bases). This CDR3 has 17 amino acids. Trimming stripped 1 base from V and 1 base from J, with 11 bases between. Germline CDR1 SGHTA, CDR2 FQGNSA. The CDR3 DNA sequence: TGTGCCAGCAGCTTAGGCAAGGGGCTTTCCTATAATTCACCCCTCCACTTT. It encodes CASSLGKGLSYNSPLHF.

V gene TRBV30 combines with J gene TRBJ2-6; 9 bases are shared with TRBD1. The CDR3 is 18 amino acids. Per germline, CDR1 GTSNPN and CDR2 SVGIG (reference sequence). V trimming: 1 base; J trimming: 1 base; junction bases outside the gene matches: 8. The CDR3 nucleotides read TGTGCCTGGAGTGGGGACAGGGTCGAAGATTCTGGGGCCAACGTCCTGACTTTC. Translating it yields CAWSGDRVEDSGANVLTF.

The chain uses TRBV25-1 and TRBJ2-4, with D tentatively TRBD2 (6 bases). Germline CDR1 is MGHDK and CDR2 is SYGVNS. The CDR3 consists of 15 residues. The V and J ends lost 1 base and 5 bases respectively, with 12 bases between them. CDR3 amino acids: CASSESGGWENIQYF. CDR3 DNA: TGTGCCAGCAGTGAATCAGGAGGGTGGGAAAACATTCAGTACTTC.